This TCR beta chain was found in a study of cytomegalovirus exposure and HLA in healthy donors. Study overall: Within an early data release were 65 million to 90 million unique TCRs drawn from HLA-typed donors.

Per germline, CDR1 SGHRS and CDR2 YFSETQ. This CDR3 region has 15 residues. Trimming shortened V by 0 bases and J by 2 bases, and 12 bases separated the two germline ends. Use of 60 Vbeta and 13 Jbeta primers characterized the PCR. Generated by immunoSEQ multiplex PCR, the TCRdb table keeps only in-frame clones and is missing some. The profile covers tens of thousands of clones, with more than 75% appearing a single time and about 6.5% taken by the ten largest. The sequence was obtained from a male donor in good health and CMV-seronegative. V and J are TRBV5-1 and TRBJ2-7; D may be TRBD1 (6 bases). Sequenced: PBMCs. Written as DNA, the CDR3 is TGCGCCAGCAGCTTGGGGGGGCCCCTCCCCTACGAGCAGTACTTC. This sequence encodes CASSLGGPLPYEQYF. The full variable domain, completed using reference TRBV5-1 and TRBJ2-7, is KAGVTQTPRYLIKTRGQQVTLSCSPISGHRSVSWYQQTPGQGLQFLFEYFSETQRNKGNFPGRFSGRQFSNSRSEMNVSTLELGDSALYLCASSLGGPLPYEQYFGPGTRLTVT.